This T cell receptor (beta chain) is drawn from a study of T cell responses to AZD1222 COVID-19 vaccine. Assay used: immunoSEQ multiplex PCR; TCRdb lists only in-frame clones, some missing. This sample has 83,000 or so clones, with 88% found just once. Findings and limits, study-wide: All repertoire sampling was performed exclusively after the peak T cell response.

On this clone: Its antigen is not known.

The clonotype comes from an adult who received the AZD1222 COVID-19 vaccine. Sequencing was performed on peripheral blood, taken 28 days after the second AZD1222 dose.

DNA for the CDR3: TGTGCCAGTAGCTCGGGACTAGCGGGAGGTAGGGGGTACAATGAGCAGTTCTTC. Its translation: CASSSGLAGGRGYNEQFF. The chain combines TRBV19 with TRBJ2-1, with TRBD2 matching over 15 bases. The CDR3 is 18 amino acids. V lost 6 bases, J lost 4 bases, and 10 bases stayed unmatched. Germline assignment: CDR1 LNHDA and CDR2 SQIVND (reference sequence).